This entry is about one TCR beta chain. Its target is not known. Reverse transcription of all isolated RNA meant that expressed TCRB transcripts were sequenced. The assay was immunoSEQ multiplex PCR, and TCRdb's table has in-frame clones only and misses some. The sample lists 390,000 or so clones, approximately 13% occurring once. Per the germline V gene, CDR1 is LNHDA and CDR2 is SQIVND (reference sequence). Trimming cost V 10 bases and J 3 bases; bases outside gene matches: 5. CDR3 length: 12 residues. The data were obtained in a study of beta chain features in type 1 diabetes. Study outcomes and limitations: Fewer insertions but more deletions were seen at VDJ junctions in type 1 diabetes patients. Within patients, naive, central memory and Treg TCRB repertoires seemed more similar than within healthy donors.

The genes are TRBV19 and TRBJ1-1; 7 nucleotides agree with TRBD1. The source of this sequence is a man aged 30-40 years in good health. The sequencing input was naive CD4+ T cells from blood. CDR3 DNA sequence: TGTGCCACTTCCAGGGGGGACACTGAAGCTTTCTTT. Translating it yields CATSRGDTEAFF.